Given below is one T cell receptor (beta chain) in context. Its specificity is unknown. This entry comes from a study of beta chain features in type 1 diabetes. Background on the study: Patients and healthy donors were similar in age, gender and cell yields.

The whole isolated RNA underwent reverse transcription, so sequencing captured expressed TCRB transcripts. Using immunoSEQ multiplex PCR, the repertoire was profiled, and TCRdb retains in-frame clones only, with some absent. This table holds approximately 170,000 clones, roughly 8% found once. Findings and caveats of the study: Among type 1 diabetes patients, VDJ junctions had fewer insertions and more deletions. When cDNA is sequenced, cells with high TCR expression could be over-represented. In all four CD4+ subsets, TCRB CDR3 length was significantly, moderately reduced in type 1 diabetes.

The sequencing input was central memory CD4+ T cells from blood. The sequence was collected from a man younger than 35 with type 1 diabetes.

The chain's CDR3 is CASSTDPGLAGGGETQYF. In DNA, the CDR3 is TGTGCCAGCAGTACTGATCCGGGACTAGCGGGGGGAGGGGAGACCCAGTACTTC. V usage is TRBV27 and J usage is TRBJ2-5, with 15 bases identical to TRBD2. Germline V gives CDR1 MNHEY, CDR2 SMNVEV (reference sequence). The V segment lost 5 bases and the J segment 5 bases; nucleotides outside the gene matches: 12. The CDR3 is made up of 18 amino acids.